What follows are 25 T cell receptor beta chains derived from one specimen sequenced in a study of Tregs in tolerant kidney transplant recipients. Related graft donors supplied nonmyeloablative bone marrow transplants, and mixed chimerism was transient. Using immunoSEQ multiplex PCR, the repertoire was profiled, and TCRdb retains in-frame clones only, with some absent. The table lists about 21,000 clones, around 85% of them singletons. The starting material was CD8+ T cells from blood (PBMCs), obtained 6 months after the transplant. The source of these receptors is a human patient who received a combined kidney and bone marrow transplant. These T cells may partly come from the graft donor.

The chain recombines TRBV6-5 with TRBJ2-1, with D maybe TRBD1 (5 bases). This CDR3 region has 16 residues. Germline CDR1 reads MNHEY; CDR2 reads SVGAGI. Between the trimmed V and J ends, which lost 0 bases and 4 bases, there was a span of 13 bases. In DNA, the CDR3 is TGTGCCAGCAGTTACTCGATAGGGGAACAATACAATGAGCAGTTCTTC. This translates into CASSYSIGEQYNEQFF.

This clone was observed a handful of times. This rearrangement joins TRBV4-3 to TRBJ2-1, with D possibly TRBD2 on 6 matching bases. CDR3 length equals 18 residues. Germline V gene data show CDR1 as LGHNA and CDR2 as YSLEER. V lost 2 bases, J lost 1 base, and 18 bases lay in between. As DNA, the CDR3 is TGCGCCAGCAGCCAACGTGCGGCGGGGCTTAGTTCCTACAATGAGCAGTTCTTC. This translates into CASSQRAAGLSSYNEQFF.

The V gene is TRBV7-2, the J gene TRBJ1-5; D is possibly TRBD1 (6 bases). In germline, CDR1 is SGHTA, CDR2 FQGNSA. The CDR3 has 16 residues. V dropped 1 base and J dropped 4 bases, with 14 bases sitting between them. The CDR3 DNA follows: TGTGCCAGCAGCTTAGTTGGAGGGAGGGGGAATCAGCCCCAGCATTTT. Amino acids: CASSLVGGRGNQPQHF.

The chain combines TRBV7-9 with TRBJ2-1; D is perhaps TRBD2 (5 bases). CDR3 size: 16 residues. CDR1 and CDR2 from the germline V gene are SEHNR and FQNEAQ (reference sequence). Trimming shortened V by 6 bases and J by 5 bases, and 20 bases separated the two germline ends. CDR3 amino acids: CASRSRWGVGDNEQFF. The CDR3 coding sequence is TGTGCCAGCAGATCTCGATGGGGAGTTGGGGACAATGAGCAGTTCTTC.

This clone was seen more than once but under ten times. The junction and the germline gene differ at one end; a read error may be behind it. The chain has TRBV5-4 and TRBJ2-7, with 12 bases lining up with TRBD2. Germline V gene lookup returns CDR1 SGHNT and CDR2 YYREEE (reference sequence). CDR3 length equals 14 residues. The CDR3 loop is CASGNGLAGSEQYF. CDR3 in DNA: TGCGCCAGCGGCAATGGACTAGCGGGAAGCGAGCAGTACTTC.

The genes are TRBV11-2 and TRBJ2-5, with D tentatively TRBD2 (7 bases). The germline CDR1 and CDR2 sequences are SGHAT and FQNNGV. V lost 1 base and J lost 7, with 22 bases in between. The CDR3 is made up of 17 amino acids. This chain's CDR3 is CASSLGSGGGLVGTQYF. The CDR3 DNA sequence: TGTGCCAGCAGCTTAGGGTCTGGGGGGGGGCTGGTTGGGACCCAGTACTTC.

This chain links TRBV5-6 with TRBJ2-7, with TRBD1 matching over 8 bases. This CDR3 contains 14 residues. Germline assignment: CDR1 SGHDT and CDR2 YYEEEE. V shed 6 bases and J 3 bases; nucleotides not matched to a gene: 8. In DNA, the CDR3 is TGTGCCAGCAACATGGGACAGGACTACTACGAGCAGTACTTC. Translated, it gives CASNMGQDYYEQYF.

This chain's CDR3 is CASNPGNSFNEQFF. In nucleotides, the CDR3 is TGTGCCAGTAACCCCGGGAATAGCTTCAATGAGCAGTTCTTC. V gene TRBV19 combines with J gene TRBJ2-1; D perhaps matches TRBD2 (5 bases). Trimming removed 7 bases at V and 6 bases at J, with 16 bases between. This CDR3 has 14 residues. Germline V gene lookup returns CDR1 LNHDA and CDR2 SQIVND (reference sequence).

By share, this clone ranks as large (0.1 to 1%). The chain combines TRBV5-4 with TRBJ1-2, with TRBD1 identical over 9 bases. This CDR3 spans 16 amino acids. Germline lookup yields CDR1 SGHNT and CDR2 YYREEE (reference sequence). V trimming: 4 bases; J trimming: 4 bases; junction bases outside the gene matches: 11. CDR3 nucleotides: TGTGCCAGCAGCGATAACCAAGGACAGGGGATCTATGGCTACACCTTC. It translates to CASSDNQGQGIYGYTF.

V usage is TRBV9 and J usage is TRBJ1-5; D gene ambiguous. Trimming removed 4 bases from V and 4 bases from J, with 12 bases in between. The CDR3 is 14 residues long. Germline CDR1 reads SGDLS; CDR2 reads YYNGEE. This CDR3 is CASSSSSGNQPQHF. CDR3 coding DNA: TGTGCCAGCAGCTCCAGTTCGGGAAATCAGCCCCAGCATTTT.

The chain joins TRBV2 to TRBJ2-7, with D unclear. Germline CDR1 SNHLY, CDR2 FYNNEI. CDR3 length equals 10 residues. V was clipped by 6 bases and J by 7 bases, with 7 bases between them. The CDR3 sequence is CASRMREQYF. The CDR3, as DNA: TGTGCCAGCAGGATGAGGGAGCAGTACTTC. Full variable domain (outside the CDR3, taken from reference TRBV2 and TRBJ2-7): EPEVTQTPSHQVTQMGQEVILRCVPISNHLYFYWYRQILGQKVEFLVSFYNNEISEKSEIFDDQFSVERPDGSNFTLKIRSTKLEDSAMYFCASRMREQYFGPGTRLTVT.

The CDR3 here is CASSAQGNEQYF. The CDR3 DNA reads as TGTGCCAGCAGCGCGCAGGGTAACGAGCAGTACTTC. This chain connects TRBV7-6 to TRBJ2-7, with D possibly being TRBD1 (5 bases). Germline V CDR1 and CDR2: SGHVS, FNYEAQ. Trimming removed 5 bases from V and 5 bases from J, with 10 bases in between. This CDR3 is 12 amino acids long.

This rearrangement joins TRBV9 to TRBJ2-5, with 12 bases identical to TRBD2. J gave up 5 bases and V 4 bases, and 15 bases lay outside the gene matches. The CDR3 length is 18 residues. CDR1 is SGDLS and CDR2 is YYNGEE in the germline V gene. The CDR3 sequence: CASSPRLAGATLRETQYF. In DNA form, the CDR3 reads TGTGCCAGCAGCCCACGACTAGCGGGGGCAACGCTCAGGGAGACCCAGTACTTC.

This clone was counted only a few times. This chain joins TRBV6-6 and TRBJ1-2, with D maybe TRBD1 (6 bases). CDR1 MNHNY and CDR2 SVGAGI come from the germline V gene (reference sequence). V was clipped by 5 bases and J by 0 bases, with 13 bases between them. The CDR3 is made up of 15 amino acids. As DNA, the CDR3 is TGTGCCAGCAGTGCTCCGGGACACCCTAACTATGGCTACACCTTC. This codes for CASSAPGHPNYGYTF.

The chain carries TRBV30 and TRBJ2-1; 10 bases fit TRBD1. The ends lost 3 bases at V and 7 bases at J; junction bases unmatched: 9. Germline V gives CDR1 GTSNPN, CDR2 SVGIG (reference sequence). CDR3 length: 15 amino acids. This chain's CDR3 is CAWSAGTGDLNEQFF. DNA of the CDR3: TGTGCCTGGAGCGCCGGGACAGGGGATTTAAATGAGCAGTTCTTC.

The chain uses TRBV15 and TRBJ2-5; D gene uncertain. Per germline, CDR1 LNHNV and CDR2 YYDKDF (reference sequence). The CDR3 has 13 residues. Trimming shortened V by 1 base and J by 5 bases, and 8 bases separated the two germline ends. CDR3 sequence: CATSRVGVETQYF. CDR3 nucleotides: TGTGCCACCAGCAGAGTGGGCGTTGAGACCCAGTACTTC.

The chain links TRBV7-9 to TRBJ1-2; 7 bases line up with TRBD1. CDR3 length equals 14 residues. Germline CDR1 reads SEHNR; CDR2 reads FQNEAQ (reference sequence). The V gene end was trimmed by 1 base and the J gene end by 4 bases; junction bases not matched to a gene: 3. The CDR3 region is CASSLGTGVYGYTF. The CDR3 DNA reads TGTGCCAGCAGCTTAGGGACAGGCGTCTATGGCTACACCTTC.

The chain employs TRBV7-2 and TRBJ2-1, with 9 bases identical to TRBD1. The CDR3 has 17 residues. With 5 bases clipped from V and 6 bases from J, the junction kept 14 bases outside the gene matches. Germline-derived CDR1 and CDR2 are SGHTA and FQGNSA. The chain's CDR3 is CASSRNSGTGNRNEQFF. CDR3 coding DNA: TGTGCCAGCAGCAGAAACTCCGGGACAGGGAATCGCAATGAGCAGTTCTTC.

CDR3 sequence reads: CASSQLQEYEQYF. CDR3 bases: TGCGCCAGCAGCCAACTACAGGAGTACGAGCAGTACTTC. The genes are TRBV4-1 and TRBJ2-7; a possible D gene is TRBD1 (5 bases). Trimming cost V 2 bases and J 4 bases, with 9 bases left between them. Germline V lookup: CDR1 MGHRA, CDR2 YSYEKL. The CDR3 has 13 residues.

The CDR3 sequence: CASSSGTGPVGNTIYF. The CDR3 DNA reads as TGTGCCAGCAGCTCAGGGACAGGACCCGTTGGAAACACCATATATTTT. V is TRBV5-4 and J is TRBJ1-3, with 8 bases aligning to TRBD1. J gave up 3 bases and V 3 bases, and 8 bases lay outside the gene matches. The germline V gene has CDR1 SGHNT and CDR2 YYREEE (reference sequence). The CDR3 consists of 16 residues.

The gene calls are TRBV19 and TRBJ2-2, with 11 bases aligning to TRBD2. The V segment lost 6 bases and the J segment 1 base; nucleotides outside the gene matches: 10. Germline-derived CDR1 and CDR2 are LNHDA and SQIVND (reference sequence). The CDR3 length is 18 residues. CDR3 protein: CASSSRGLAAVNTGELFF. The CDR3 bases are TGTGCCAGTAGCTCTCGGGGACTAGCGGCCGTGAACACCGGGGAGCTGTTTTTT. Together with reference TRBV19 and TRBJ2-2, the CDR3 gives the full variable domain: DGGITQSPKYLFRKEGQNVTLSCEQNLNHDAMYWYRQDPGQGLRLIYYSQIVNDFQKGDIAEGYSVSREKKESFPLTVTSAQKNPTAFYLCASSSRGLAAVNTGELFFGEGSRLTVL.

Note on this clone: A far larger clone lies a single base away; this is likely a read error. Other DNA sequences within the sample encode an identical CDR3. The gene calls are TRBV7-9 and TRBJ1-2; perhaps TRBD1 as D (6 bases). The germline V and J ends were trimmed by 5 bases and 8 bases, with 18 bases remaining between them. The CDR3 covers 14 residues. Germline CDR1 SEHNR, CDR2 FQNEAQ (reference sequence). Here the CDR3 reads CASSLDQGPGGYTF. In nucleotides, the CDR3 is TGTGCCAGCAGCCTAGATCAGGGGCCGGGAGGCTACACCTTC.

This clone was found once. The chain joins TRBV28 to TRBJ1-5, with TRBD1 as a possible D gene (6 bases). Germline-derived CDR1 and CDR2 are MDHEN and SYDVKM. Deletions cut 3 bases from V and 0 bases from J, with 12 bases between. The CDR3 is made up of 16 amino acids. The CDR3 DNA sequence: TGTGCCAGCAGTTTGGGGGCTATATATAGCAATCAGCCCCAGCATTTT. Its translation is CASSLGAIYSNQPQHF.

J is TRBJ2-7 and V is TRBV19, with 10 bases that match TRBD2. The germline gives CDR1 LNHDA, CDR2 SQIVND (reference sequence). The V gene end was trimmed by 7 bases and the J gene end by 6 bases; junction bases not matched to a gene: 9. This CDR3 spans 14 amino acids. CDR3 coding DNA: TGTGCCAGTAAGCCTCTAGCGGGAGCTGCCGAGCAGTACTTC. Its translation is CASKPLAGAAEQYF.

The J gene is TRBJ1-1, the V gene TRBV5-1, with no clear D. V lost 5 bases and J 8 bases, leaving 13 bases between the germline ends. The V gene's germline CDR1 is SGHRS and CDR2 YFSETQ. The CDR3 is made up of 12 amino acids. CDR3 bases: TGCGCCAGCAGGGGTTTGGGCGAGGAAGCTTTCTTT. This sequence encodes CASRGLGEEAFF.